Presented here are 8 T cell receptor beta chains from one specimen sequenced in a study of read filtering for tumor transcriptome and immune sequencing. Molecular barcoded adaptors covering alpha/delta and beta/gamma chains were used on around 400 ng RNA. Via MiXCR, TCRdb re-called the reads, giving one row per CDR3 protein. The sample has some 30,000 distinct CDR3 sequences, around 18% seen once. What was sequenced was a population of CD138-negative cells sorted from bone marrow. All receptors derive from a donor aged 40 or over with multiple myeloma.

This clonotype appeared many times. V is TRBV10-1 and J is TRBJ2-3; the D is unclear. From germline, CDR1 is WNHNN and CDR2 SYGVQD (reference sequence). Trimming took 5 bases from V and 0 from J, leaving 9 bases between them. The CDR3 is 14 amino acids. The CDR3 DNA is TGCGCCAGCAGTAGCACAACTAGCACAGATACGCAGTATTTT. Amino acid sequence: CASSSTTSTDTQYF.

This clonotype was counted a few times. The rearrangement links TRBV20-1 to TRBJ2-7; D not resolved. Trimming took 0 bases from V and 0 from J, leaving 0 bases between them. Germline CDR1 reads DFQATT; CDR2 reads SNEGSKA (reference sequence). This CDR3 region has 11 residues. CDR3 bases: TGCAGTGCTAGAGACTCCTACGAGCAGTACTTC. The encoded protein is CSARDSYEQYF.

In its sample, this clonotype was seen many times. The chain couples TRBV5-4 to TRBJ2-1; 9 bases fit TRBD2. The J segment lost 8 bases and the V segment lost 7 bases, leaving 10 bases of the junction unmatched. Germline CDR1 and CDR2: SGHNT and YYREEE (reference sequence). The CDR3 spans 14 residues. CDR3 amino acids: CASGTSGGSHEQFF. Written as DNA, the CDR3 is TGTGCCAGCGGAACCAGCGGGGGGAGTCATGAGCAGTTCTTC.

V and J are TRBV29-1 and TRBJ1-1, with 7 nucleotides matching TRBD1. The CDR3 consists of 13 residues. Germline trimming cut 4 bases from V and 7 bases from J; bases unmatched to any gene: 9. Looked up from germline, CDR1 is SQVTM and CDR2 is ANQGSEA. CDR3 DNA: TGCAGCGTTGGAAGACAGGGTTCCGTTGAAGCTTTCTTT. Its translation is CSVGRQGSVEAFF. Variable domain in full (rest from reference TRBV29-1 and TRBJ1-1): SAVISQKPSRDICQRGTSLTIQCQVDSQVTMMFWYRQQPGQSLTLIATANQGSEATYESGFVIDKFPISRPNLTFSTLTVSNMSPEDSSIYLCSVGRQGSVEAFFGQGTRLTVV.

This clonotype appeared many times. V gene TRBV11-2 combines with J gene TRBJ2-7; a possible D gene is TRBD1 (6 bases). CDR1 SGHAT and CDR2 FQNNGV come from the germline V gene. The CDR3 is 16 amino acids. V lost 2 bases and J 4 bases, leaving 18 bases between the germline ends. CDR3 nucleotides: TGTGCCAGCAGCTTACCGCAGACAGGACTCGGGTACGAGCAGTACTTC. As protein: CASSLPQTGLGYEQYF.

This clonotype was counted a few times. The chain is built from TRBV28 and TRBJ2-5; D could derive from TRBD1 or TRBD2 (6 bases each). V lost 2 bases, J lost 3 bases, and 13 bases lay in between. Germline V gene data show CDR1 as MDHEN and CDR2 as SYDVKM. The length of the CDR3 is 15 residues. CDR3 sequence (DNA): TGTGCCAGCAGTTTACCGACAGGAGGGAAAGAGACCCAGTACTTC. Protein sequence: CASSLPTGGKETQYF.

This clonotype has at least ten counts. The genes are TRBV5-1 and TRBJ1-1; D not resolved. The CDR3 runs to 14 residues. V was clipped by 0 bases and J by 5 bases, with 11 bases between them. Germline CDR1 and CDR2: SGHRS and YFSETQ. The CDR3 reads CASSLDGRETEAFF. CDR3 nucleotide sequence: TGCGCCAGCAGCTTGGATGGGAGGGAGACTGAAGCTTTCTTT.

The sample holds many counts of this clonotype. CDR3 DNA sequence: TGTGCCAGCTCACCACTGTCGGGGGACAGGGGGTCGGGGGAGCAGTACTTC. Its protein is CASSPLSGDRGSGEQYF. This chain joins TRBV18 and TRBJ2-7; 11 bases map to TRBD1. The CDR3 contains 17 residues. In germline, CDR1 is KGHSH, CDR2 LQKENI. V was clipped by 1 base and J by 7 bases; unmatched bases: 12.